The present T cell receptor beta chain was sequenced within a study of T cell changes during pregnancy in multiple sclerosis. This CDR3 comprises 15 residues. Germline V gene lookup returns CDR1 LGHNA and CDR2 YSLEER. With 6 bases removed from V and 1 base from J, the gap between germline ends came to 16 bases. Clones were read by immunoSEQ multiplex PCR, and TCRdb kept only the in-frame ones, dropping some. This sample has fewer than 40,000 clones; 85% to 90% occur once, and the top ten carry 4.5%. The TCR originated in a female donor with multiple sclerosis, enrolled in a pregnancy study. The sample was CD8+ T cells from peripheral blood mononuclear cells, taken after pregnancy. The chain combines TRBV4-3 with TRBJ2-7, with D possibly matching TRBD1 (6 bases). The CDR3 protein is CASRESRQDSYEQYF. The CDR3 DNA is TGCGCCAGCAGGGAAAGCCGACAGGATTCCTACGAGCAGTACTTC.